The rows below give T cell receptor beta chains drawn from one sample of a study of blood T cell repertoires in COVID-19. Assay used: immunoSEQ multiplex PCR; TCRdb lists only in-frame clones, some missing. Among 200,000 to 250,000 clones listed, 88% were seen once. Sequenced material: peripheral blood. Receptors were obtained from a woman aged 55-69 years with acute or convalescent COVID-19. Each CDR3 is given with its conserved first and last residue. Each record gives: V gene, J gene, CDR3 length, CDR3 protein.

v_gene: TRBV5-1
j_gene: TRBJ1-2
len: 15
CDR3aa: CASSFPGQGMVGYTF

v_gene: TRBV30
j_gene: TRBJ1-2
len: 13
CDR3aa: CAWSVLGGAGYTF

v_gene: TRBV6-5
j_gene: TRBJ1-2
len: 16
CDR3aa: CASSYYGQGKGGGYTF

v_gene: TRBV3-1/TRBV3-2
j_gene: TRBJ1-1
len: 16
CDR3aa: CASRSPSGTGGTEAFF

v_gene: TRBV30
j_gene: TRBJ2-3
len: 16
CDR3aa: CAWSADSGGATDTQYF

v_gene: TRBV20-1
j_gene: TRBJ2-7
len: 12
CDR3aa: CSASGARYEQYF

v_gene: TRBV6-5
j_gene: TRBJ1-5
len: 16
CDR3aa: CASSSSGVRSNQPQHF

v_gene: TRBV6-2/TRBV6-3
j_gene: TRBJ1-2
len: 14
CDR3aa: CASSYGGQGYGYTF

v_gene: TRBV5-5
j_gene: TRBJ2-7
len: 14
CDR3aa: CASRTTGGGGEQYF

v_gene: TRBV3-1/TRBV3-2
j_gene: TRBJ1-2
len: 14
CDR3aa: CASSQDKGNYGYTF

v_gene: TRBV6-5
j_gene: TRBJ1-4
len: 15
CDR3aa: CASRRDRGRDEKLFF

v_gene: TRBV11-3
j_gene: TRBJ2-1
len: 16
CDR3aa: CASSLEGAGGNNEQFF

v_gene: TRBV24-1
j_gene: TRBJ2-1
len: 16
CDR3aa: CATSDLPRAGYNEQFF

v_gene: TRBV19
j_gene: TRBJ1-6
len: 17
CDR3aa: CASSMEGTVLGNSPLHF

v_gene: TRBV3-1/TRBV3-2
j_gene: TRBJ2-3
len: 16
CDR3aa: CASSQSLRVLTDTQYF

v_gene: TRBV12-5
j_gene: TRBJ2-3
len: 12
CDR3aa: CASGLFGDTQYF

v_gene: TRBV19
j_gene: TRBJ1-5
len: 14
CDR3aa: CASSGGLNNQPQHF

v_gene: TRBV6-5
j_gene: TRBJ1-2
len: 13
CDR3aa: CASSYSYGYGYTF

v_gene: TRBV19
j_gene: TRBJ2-7
len: 16
CDR3aa: CASSRAGQLSSYEQYF

v_gene: TRBV7-9
j_gene: TRBJ1-1
len: 16
CDR3aa: CASSLGAGFANTEAFF

v_gene: TRBV7-2
j_gene: TRBJ2-1
len: 17
CDR3aa: CASSLAGSGLATGEQFF

v_gene: TRBV7-7
j_gene: TRBJ2-5
len: 16
CDR3aa: CASSRGQGTEGETQYF

v_gene: TRBV7-2
j_gene: TRBJ1-5
len: 15
CDR3aa: CASSLNRVNNQPQHF

v_gene: TRBV2
j_gene: TRBJ1-3
len: 14
CDR3aa: CASSVESFGNTIYF

v_gene: TRBV5-1
j_gene: TRBJ1-4
len: 14
CDR3aa: CASSLFQGSEKLFF

v_gene: TRBV7-2
j_gene: TRBJ2-5
len: 13
CDR3aa: CASSFGGGETQYF

v_gene: TRBV6-2/TRBV6-3
j_gene: TRBJ2-7
len: 15
CDR3aa: CASSYTTGGAWEQYF

v_gene: TRBV7-2
j_gene: TRBJ1-2
len: 13
CDR3aa: CASSQNRDYGYTF

v_gene: TRBV18
j_gene: TRBJ1-1
len: 16
CDR3aa: CASSPMVGGLNTEAFF

v_gene: TRBV6-1
j_gene: TRBJ1-3
len: 16
CDR3aa: CASSGRDRVSGNTIYF

v_gene: TRBV3-1/TRBV3-2
j_gene: TRBJ1-1
len: 14
CDR3aa: CASSPPAEGSEAFF